This T cell receptor (beta chain) originates from a study of pediatric ulcerative colitis. After removal of 2 bases from V and 6 bases from J, the junction contained 10 bases not matched to a gene. Germline values: CDR1 SGHTA, CDR2 FQGNSA. The CDR3 length is 18 residues. Study results and caveats: A couple of rectal CDR3 clonotypes occurred in all ulcerative colitis patients. Blood-derived T cells may be present in rectal pinch biopsies. A couple of patients' blood samples yielded substantially fewer templates.

The rectum was sampled with one to two pinch biopsies at colonoscopy. There are a few counts of this clone. The antigen remains unidentified. Libraries were prepared by immunoSEQ multiplex PCR; TCRdb keeps only in-frame clonotypes and omits some of them. The sample has fewer than 25,000 clones; about 65% are singletons. This TCR was recovered from a boy aged 5-17 years with severe ulcerative colitis. The chain couples TRBV7-2 to TRBJ2-2; 12 nucleotides align to TRBD2. Sequenced material: gut tissue. The CDR3 DNA is TGTGCCAGCAGCTTAACGACAACTAGCGGGGGGCGGTCCGGGGAGCTGTTTTTT. This sequence encodes CASSLTTTSGGRSGELFF. Using reference TRBV7-2 and TRBJ2-2 for the parts outside the CDR3, the full variable domain is GAGVSQSPSNKVTEKGKDVELRCDPISGHTALYWYRQSLGQGLEFLIYFQGNSAPDKSGLPSDRFSAERTGGSVSTLTIQRTQQEDSAVYLCASSLTTTSGGRSGELFFGEGSRLTVL.